This TCR beta chain stems from a study of blood T cell repertoires in COVID-19. This CDR3 is built from 14 residues. Germline CDR1 and CDR2: ENHRY and SYGVKD. After removal of 5 bases from V and 6 bases from J, the junction contained 7 bases not matched to a gene. The repertoire was sequenced with immunoSEQ multiplex PCR; TCRdb's copy has only in-frame clones and lacks some. The sample yields about 300,000 clones, around 90% seen once. Sample: PBMCs or T cells enriched from blood (not recorded which). This clonotype was obtained from a man in his sixties who had recovered from COVID-19. This sequence joins TRBV10-3 and TRBJ2-3; 8 bases agree with TRBD2. As DNA, the CDR3 is TGTGCCATCAGTTCTGCGGGAGGAGGGGATACGCAGTATTTT. This sequence encodes CAISSAGGGDTQYF.